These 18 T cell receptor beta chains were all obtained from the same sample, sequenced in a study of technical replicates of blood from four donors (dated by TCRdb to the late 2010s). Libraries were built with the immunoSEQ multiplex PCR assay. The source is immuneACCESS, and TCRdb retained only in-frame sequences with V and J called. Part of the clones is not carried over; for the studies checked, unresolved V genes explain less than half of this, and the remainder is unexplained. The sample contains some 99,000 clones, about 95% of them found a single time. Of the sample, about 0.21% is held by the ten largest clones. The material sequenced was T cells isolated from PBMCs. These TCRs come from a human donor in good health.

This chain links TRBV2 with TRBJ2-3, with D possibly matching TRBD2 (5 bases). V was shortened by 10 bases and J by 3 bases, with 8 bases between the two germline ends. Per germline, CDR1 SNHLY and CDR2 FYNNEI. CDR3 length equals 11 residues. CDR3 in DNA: TGTGCCAAGGACTTGACAGATACGCAGTATTTT. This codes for CAKDLTDTQYF.

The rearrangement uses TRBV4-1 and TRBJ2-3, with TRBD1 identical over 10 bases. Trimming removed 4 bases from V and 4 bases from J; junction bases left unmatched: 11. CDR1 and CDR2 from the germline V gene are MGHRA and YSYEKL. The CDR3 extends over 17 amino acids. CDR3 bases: TGCGCCAGCAGCCGACAGACCGGGACAGGGGTTTCAGATACGCAGTATTTT. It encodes CASSRQTGTGVSDTQYF.

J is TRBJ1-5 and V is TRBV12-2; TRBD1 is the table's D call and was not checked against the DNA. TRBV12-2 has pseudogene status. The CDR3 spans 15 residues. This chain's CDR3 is CASRLFGRVNQPQHF. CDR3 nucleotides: TGTGCAAGTCGCTTATTTGGGCGAGTCAATCAGCCCCAGCATTTT.

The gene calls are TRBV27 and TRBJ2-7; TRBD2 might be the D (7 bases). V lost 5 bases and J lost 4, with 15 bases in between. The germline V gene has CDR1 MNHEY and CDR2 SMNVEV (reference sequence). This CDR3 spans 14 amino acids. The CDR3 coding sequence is TGTGCCAGCAGTCTGGGGGGGCGGGTTTACGAGCAGTACTTC. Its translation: CASSLGGRVYEQYF.

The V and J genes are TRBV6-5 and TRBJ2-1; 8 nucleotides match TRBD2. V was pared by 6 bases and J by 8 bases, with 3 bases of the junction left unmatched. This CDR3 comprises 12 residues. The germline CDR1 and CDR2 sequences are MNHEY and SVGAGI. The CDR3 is CASRTGGDEQFF. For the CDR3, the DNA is TGTGCCAGCAGGACGGGGGGGGATGAGCAGTTCTTC.

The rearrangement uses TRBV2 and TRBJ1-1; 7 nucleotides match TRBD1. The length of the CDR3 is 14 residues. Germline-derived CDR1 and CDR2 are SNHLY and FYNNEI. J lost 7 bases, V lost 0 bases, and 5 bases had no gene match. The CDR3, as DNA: TGTGCCAGCAGTGAAGCCCCGGGACAGTATGAAGCTTTCTTT. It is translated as CASSEAPGQYEAFF.

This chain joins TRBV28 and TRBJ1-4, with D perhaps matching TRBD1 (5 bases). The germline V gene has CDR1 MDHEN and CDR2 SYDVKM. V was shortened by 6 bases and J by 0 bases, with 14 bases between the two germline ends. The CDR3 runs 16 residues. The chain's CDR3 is CASRSTALATNEKLFF. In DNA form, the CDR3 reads TGTGCCAGCAGGTCGACAGCGCTAGCAACTAATGAAAAACTGTTTTTT.

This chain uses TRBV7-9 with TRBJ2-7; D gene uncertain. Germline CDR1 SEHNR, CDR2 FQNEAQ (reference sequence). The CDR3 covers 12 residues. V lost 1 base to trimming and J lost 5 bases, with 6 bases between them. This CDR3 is CASSLGSDEQYF. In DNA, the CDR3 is TGTGCCAGCAGCTTAGGGTCGGACGAGCAGTACTTC.

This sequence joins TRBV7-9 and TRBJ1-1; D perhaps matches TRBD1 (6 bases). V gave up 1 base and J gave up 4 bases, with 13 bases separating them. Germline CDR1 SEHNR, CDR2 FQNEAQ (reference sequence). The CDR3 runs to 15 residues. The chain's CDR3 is CASSLELGGLTEAFF. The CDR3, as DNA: TGTGCCAGCAGCTTAGAGTTGGGGGGGCTCACTGAAGCTTTCTTT.

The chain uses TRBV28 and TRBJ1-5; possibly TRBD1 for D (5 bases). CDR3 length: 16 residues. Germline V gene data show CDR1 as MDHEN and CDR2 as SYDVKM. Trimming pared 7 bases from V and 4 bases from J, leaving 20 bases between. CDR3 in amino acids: CASNPYVGGLNQPQHF. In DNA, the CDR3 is TGTGCCAGCAACCCTTATGTCGGGGGGTTAAATCAGCCCCAGCATTTT. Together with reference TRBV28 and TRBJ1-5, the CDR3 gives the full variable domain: DVKVTQSSRYLVKRTGEKVFLECVQDMDHENMFWYRQDPGLGLRLIYFSYDVKMKEKGDIPEGYSVSREKKERFSLILESASTNQTSMYLCASNPYVGGLNQPQHFGDGTRLSIL.

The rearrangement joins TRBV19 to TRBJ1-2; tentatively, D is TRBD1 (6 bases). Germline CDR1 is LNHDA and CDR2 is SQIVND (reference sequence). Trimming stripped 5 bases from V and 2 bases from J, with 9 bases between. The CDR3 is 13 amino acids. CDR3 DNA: TGTGCCAGTAGTCCGGGACAAAACTATGGCTACACCTTC. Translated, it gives CASSPGQNYGYTF.

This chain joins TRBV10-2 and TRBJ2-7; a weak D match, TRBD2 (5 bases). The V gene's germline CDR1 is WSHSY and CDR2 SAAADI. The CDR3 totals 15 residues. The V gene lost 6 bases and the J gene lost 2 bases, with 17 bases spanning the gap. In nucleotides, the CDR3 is TGCGCCAGCAGCGACGGGATGACACTCACCTACGAGCAGTACTTC. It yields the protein CASSDGMTLTYEQYF.

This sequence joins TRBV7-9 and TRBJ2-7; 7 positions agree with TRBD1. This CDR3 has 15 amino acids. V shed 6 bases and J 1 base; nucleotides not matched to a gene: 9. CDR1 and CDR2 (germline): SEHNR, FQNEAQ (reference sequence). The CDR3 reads CASSFEGAFSYEQYF. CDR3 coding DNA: TGTGCCAGCAGTTTTGAGGGGGCGTTTTCCTACGAGCAGTACTTC.

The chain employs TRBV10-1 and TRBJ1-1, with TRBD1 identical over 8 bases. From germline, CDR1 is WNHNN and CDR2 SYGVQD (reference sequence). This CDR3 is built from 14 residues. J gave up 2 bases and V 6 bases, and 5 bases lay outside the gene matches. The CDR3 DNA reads TGCGCCAGCAGACTTTCAGGGGGCAACACTGAAGCTTTCTTT. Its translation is CASRLSGGNTEAFF.

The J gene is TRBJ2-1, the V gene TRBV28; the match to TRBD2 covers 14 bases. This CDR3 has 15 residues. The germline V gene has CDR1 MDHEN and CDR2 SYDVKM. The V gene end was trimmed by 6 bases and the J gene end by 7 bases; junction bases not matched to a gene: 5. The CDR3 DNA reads TGTGCCAGCAGCCGACGACTAGCGGGGGGGAATGAGCAGTTCTTC. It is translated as CASSRRLAGGNEQFF.

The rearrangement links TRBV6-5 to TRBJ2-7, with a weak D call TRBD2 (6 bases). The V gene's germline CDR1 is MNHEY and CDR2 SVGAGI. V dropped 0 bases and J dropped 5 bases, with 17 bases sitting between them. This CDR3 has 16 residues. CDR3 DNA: TGTGCCAGCAGTTACTCGATCCGGGGGATCCGTGACGAGCAGTACTTC. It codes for CASSYSIRGIRDEQYF.

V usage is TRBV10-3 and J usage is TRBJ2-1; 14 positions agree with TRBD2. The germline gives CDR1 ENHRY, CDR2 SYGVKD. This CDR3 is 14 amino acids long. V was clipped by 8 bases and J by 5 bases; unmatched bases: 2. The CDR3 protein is CAIGLAGGDNEQFF. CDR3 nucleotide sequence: TGTGCCATCGGACTAGCGGGAGGAGACAATGAGCAGTTCTTC.

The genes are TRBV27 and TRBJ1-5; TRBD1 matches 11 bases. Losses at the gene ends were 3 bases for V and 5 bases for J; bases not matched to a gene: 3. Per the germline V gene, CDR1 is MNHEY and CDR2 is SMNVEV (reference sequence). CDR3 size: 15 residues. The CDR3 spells CASSLGQGVDQPQHF. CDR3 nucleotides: TGTGCCAGCAGTTTGGGACAGGGGGTGGATCAGCCCCAGCATTTT.